Sequencing of this T cell receptor (beta chain) was carried out in a study of blood T cell repertoires in COVID-19. Study information: Samples representing acute and convalescent COVID-19 were sourced from the United States, Italy and Spain.

Clones were sequenced by immunoSEQ multiplex PCR, and TCRdb holds only the in-frame ones, with some missing. The sample has approximately 100,000 clones, approximately 83% seen once. This CDR3 region has 14 residues. CDR1 WSHSY and CDR2 SAAADI come from the germline V gene. Trimming removed 1 base from V and 7 bases from J; junction bases left unmatched: 5. The TCR sequence derives from a woman aged 50 to 60 who had recovered from COVID-19. V gene TRBV10-2 combines with J gene TRBJ1-1; 8 nucleotides line up with TRBD1. The sequencing sample was made of PBMCs or T cells enriched from blood (not recorded which). CDR3: CASSEFRGLGEAFF. The CDR3 nucleotides are TGCGCCAGCAGTGAGTTCAGGGGGCTAGGTGAAGCTTTCTTT.